Below, 22 T cell receptor beta chains from the same sample are listed, as sequenced in a study of blood T cell repertoires in COVID-19. Using immunoSEQ multiplex PCR, the repertoire was profiled, and TCRdb retains in-frame clones only, with some absent. The table records a few hundred thousand clones, approximately 90% of them present only once. The sequenced material came from PBMCs or T cells enriched from blood (not recorded which). The source of these receptors is a woman in her thirties or forties who had been exposed to COVID-19.

The rearrangement links TRBV5-4 to TRBJ2-7; no clear D. The CDR3 totals 14 residues. V lost 3 bases to trimming and J lost 2 bases, with 12 bases between them. Germline CDR1 SGHNT, CDR2 YYREEE (reference sequence). The DNA for the CDR3 is TGTGCCAGCAGCTCGCCGGTTGGAGCCTACGAGCAGTACTTC. This codes for CASSSPVGAYEQYF.

Only a few counts were recorded for this clone. The chain carries TRBV13 and TRBJ1-1; D gene ambiguous. Germline CDR1 PRHDT, CDR2 FYEKMQ (reference sequence). The CDR3 sequence is 17 residues long. V lost 6 bases, J lost 0 bases, and 20 bases lay in between. The CDR3 sequence: CASSLTNPGRLNTEAFF. CDR3 DNA sequence: TGTGCCAGCAGTTTAACTAACCCGGGAAGACTGAACACTGAAGCTTTCTTT. The full variable domain, with the rest looked up from reference TRBV13 and TRBJ1-1, is AAGVIQSPRHLIKEKRETATLKCYPIPRHDTVYWYQQGPGQDPQFLISFYEKMQSDKGSIPDRFSAQQFSDYHSELNMSSLELGDSALYFCASSLTNPGRLNTEAFFGQGTRLTVV.

The gene calls are TRBV5-5 and TRBJ1-4; 7 positions match TRBD1. The CDR3 covers 16 residues. The V gene's germline CDR1 is SGHKS and CDR2 YYEKEE (reference sequence). Losses at the gene ends were 5 bases for V and 5 bases for J; bases not matched to a gene: 12. DNA for the CDR3: TGTGCCAGCAGGGACGAACGAAACAGGGGCAATGAAAAACTGTTTTTT. Translated: CASRDERNRGNEKLFF.

The rearrangement uses TRBV10-3 and TRBJ2-4, with D possibly being TRBD2 (5 bases). V lost 2 bases and J 7 bases, leaving 15 bases between the germline ends. Germline values: CDR1 ENHRY, CDR2 SYGVKD. The CDR3 covers 15 residues. The CDR3 protein is CAISEAGPQENIQYF. CDR3 coding DNA: TGTGCCATCAGTGAGGCGGGCCCTCAAGAGAACATTCAGTACTTC.

The chain carries TRBV12-5 and TRBJ2-1, with no clear D. Germline lookup yields CDR1 LGHNT and CDR2 FRNRAP. The V and J ends lost 6 bases and 6 bases respectively, with 15 bases between them. The CDR3 has 14 amino acids. CDR3: CASGPTPFGNEQFF. CDR3 in DNA: TGTGCTAGTGGCCCTACCCCATTTGGCAATGAGCAGTTCTTC.

The gene calls are TRBV18 and TRBJ1-6; the match to TRBD1 covers 9 bases. CDR1 is KGHSH, CDR2 LQKENI, per germline. CDR3 length: 17 residues. With V trimmed by 5 bases and J by 7 bases, 12 bases remained unmatched. The CDR3 reads CASSSLGLGQGNSPLHF. CDR3 in DNA: TGTGCCAGCTCATCGTTAGGGCTCGGACAGGGGAATTCACCCCTCCACTTT.

The chain is built from TRBV6-5 and TRBJ2-7, with a possible D match to TRBD2 (5 bases). The CDR3 is made up of 16 amino acids. Trimming took off 2 bases at V and 3 bases at J, with 17 bases between the two ends. Germline assignment: CDR1 MNHEY and CDR2 SVGAGI. CDR3 DNA: TGTGCCAGCAGTTACGACCCTTCGGGGATGGTCTACGAGCAGTACTTC. This sequence encodes CASSYDPSGMVYEQYF.

The J gene is TRBJ2-7, the V gene TRBV7-2; 8 bases are a match to TRBD2. Germline V gives CDR1 SGHTA, CDR2 FQGNSA. With V trimmed by 3 bases and J by 4 bases, 8 bases remained unmatched. The CDR3 is made up of 15 amino acids. The CDR3 spells CASSFTAGVGYEQYF. CDR3 DNA sequence: TGTGCCAGCAGCTTCACAGCGGGAGTTGGTTACGAGCAGTACTTC.

This sequence joins TRBV7-2 and TRBJ1-4; 8 bases match TRBD1. This CDR3 is built from 14 residues. CDR1 and CDR2 (germline): SGHTA, FQGNSA. The V gene end was trimmed by 3 bases and the J gene end by 8 bases; junction bases not matched to a gene: 5. The CDR3 loop reads CASSFDRGREKLFF. CDR3 in DNA: TGTGCCAGCAGCTTCGACAGGGGTCGGGAAAAACTGTTTTTT.

This clone occurred once. The chain recombines TRBV7-9 with TRBJ2-7; D ambiguous. V lost 5 bases to trimming and J lost 4 bases, with 9 bases between them. CDR3 length: 12 residues. Germline assignment: CDR1 SEHNR and CDR2 FQNEAQ (reference sequence). The CDR3 DNA reads TGTGCCAGCAGCCTAGTCCCTTACGAGCAGTACTTC. Translated, it gives CASSLVPYEQYF.

V usage is TRBV7-2 and J usage is TRBJ2-7; perhaps TRBD2 as D (5 bases). In germline, CDR1 is SGHTA, CDR2 FQGNSA. The CDR3 covers 15 residues. Trimming removed 2 bases from V and 0 bases from J, with 11 bases in between. The CDR3 protein is CASSLTRTYSYEQYF. CDR3 DNA sequence: TGTGCCAGCAGCTTAACTAGGACCTACTCCTACGAGCAGTACTTC.

J is TRBJ2-3 and V is TRBV19, with 10 bases fitting TRBD1. The CDR3 covers 15 residues. Losses at the gene ends were 10 bases for V and 4 bases for J; bases not matched to a gene: 11. Per germline, CDR1 LNHDA and CDR2 SQIVND (reference sequence). Here the CDR3 reads CATQATGQGSDTQYF. The CDR3 DNA reads as TGTGCCACTCAGGCCACGGGACAGGGGTCAGATACGCAGTATTTT.

The V gene is TRBV11-3, the J gene TRBJ2-3; D is unresolved. V lost 5 bases and J 4 bases, leaving 7 bases between the germline ends. Germline CDR1 reads SGHNT; CDR2 reads YENEEA. This CDR3 spans 12 amino acids. CDR3 sequence (DNA): TGTGCCAGCAGCAAAGACTCAGATACGCAGTATTTT. Amino acids: CASSKDSDTQYF. Full variable domain (missing parts from reference TRBV11-3 and TRBJ2-3): EAGVVQSPRYKIIEKKQPVAFWCNPISGHNTLYWYLQNLGQGPELLIRYENEEAVDDSQLPKDRFSAERLKGVDSTLKIQPAELGDSAVYLCASSKDSDTQYFGPGTRLTVL.

This clone was detected only once. The V gene is TRBV10-3, the J gene TRBJ2-1; TRBD2 is a possible D gene (5 bases). The CDR3 totals 15 residues. The germline V gene has CDR1 ENHRY and CDR2 SYGVKD. Trimming took 3 bases from V and 2 from J, leaving 11 bases between them. CDR3 nucleotide sequence: TGTGCCATCAGTGATGTTAGCGACCCCTACAATGAGCAGTTCTTC. Translated, it gives CAISDVSDPYNEQFF.

V gene TRBV27 combines with J gene TRBJ1-4, with D hard to call. The CDR3 sequence is 16 residues long. The germline CDR1 and CDR2 sequences are MNHEY and SMNVEV (reference sequence). V lost 3 bases and J 8 bases, leaving 19 bases between the germline ends. The CDR3 DNA follows: TGTGCCAGCAGTTTGGTGGCGGACCCGGCGGGGGAAAAACTGTTTTTT. This gives the protein CASSLVADPAGEKLFF.

The chain couples TRBV27 to TRBJ2-1, with D perhaps matching TRBD2 (6 bases). V was cut by 6 bases and J by 4 bases, with 10 bases left in between. CDR3 length: 13 amino acids. Germline-derived CDR1 and CDR2 are MNHEY and SMNVEV (reference sequence). In nucleotides, the CDR3 is TGTGCCAGCAGGCGGGGCGAATACAATGAGCAGTTCTTC. Translated: CASRRGEYNEQFF.

The chain recombines TRBV9 with TRBJ1-6, with D possibly TRBD1 on 5 matching bases. From germline, CDR1 is SGDLS and CDR2 YYNGEE. The CDR3 extends over 14 amino acids. V dropped 2 bases and J dropped 9 bases, with 12 bases sitting between them. In DNA form, the CDR3 reads TGTGCCAGCAGCGTTGGGGCGGAAGGTTCACCCCTCCACTTT. This gives the protein CASSVGAEGSPLHF.

This clone was picked up one time. The rearrangement joins TRBV7-6 to TRBJ2-1; 9 bases line up with TRBD1. The CDR3 totals 15 residues. Germline loops: CDR1 SGHVS, CDR2 FNYEAQ. V was clipped by 5 bases and J by 3 bases; unmatched bases: 5. The DNA of the CDR3 is TGTGCCAGCAGCCGTGGACAGGGGATCTACAATGAGCAGTTCTTC. This translates into CASSRGQGIYNEQFF.

The chain uses TRBV18 and TRBJ2-7; 9 bases fit TRBD2. V lost 4 bases and J lost 4; bases outside the gene matches: 8. The CDR3 is 15 residues long. Germline values: CDR1 KGHSH, CDR2 LQKENI. CDR3 loop: CASSHERLADYEQYF. CDR3 nucleotide sequence: TGTGCCAGCTCACATGAGAGACTAGCGGATTACGAGCAGTACTTC.

The CDR3 reads CATSGPRYTEAFF. The CDR3 region has the DNA TGTGCCACCAGCGGCCCCCGTTACACTGAAGCTTTCTTT. The J gene is TRBJ1-1, the V gene TRBV15; D not certain. The germline V gene encodes CDR1 LNHNV and CDR2 YYDKDF (reference sequence). The CDR3 contains 13 residues. V was pared by 5 bases and J by 3 bases, with 10 bases between.

The chain recombines TRBV5-1 with TRBJ2-3, with 9 nucleotides matching TRBD2. Germline V gives CDR1 SGHRS, CDR2 YFSETQ. The CDR3 spans 15 residues. V was pared by 4 bases and J by 5 bases, with 8 bases of the junction left unmatched. This CDR3 is CASSIQRGAGDTQYF. In DNA form, the CDR3 reads TGCGCCAGCAGCATCCAGCGGGGGGCGGGAGATACGCAGTATTTT.

This chain uses TRBV6-5 with TRBJ1-6; TRBD1 matches 9 bases. Germline CDR1 is MNHEY and CDR2 is SVGAGI. With 5 bases clipped from V and 7 bases from J, the junction kept 3 bases outside the gene matches. CDR3 size: 14 residues. This CDR3 reads CASSPGTGNSPLHF. CDR3 sequence (DNA): TGTGCCAGCAGTCCCGGGACAGGGAATTCACCCCTCCACTTT.